Listed below are T cell receptor beta chains from one sample, sequenced in a study of human T cells and chemical hapten exposure. TCRdb called the RACE reads again in MiXCR, with one record for every CDR3 protein. The sample has over 35,000 distinct CDR3 sequences; more than 8.5% are singletons. Source: whole blood, taken in connection with sensitization to the hapten diphenylcyclopropenone (DPC). Source of these receptors: a middle-aged woman with alopecia areata. Some clones in this sample may be carry-over from other donors' samples. The CDR3 runs from the conserved cysteine through the conserved F or W. D genes are given only for firm matches. Clone sizes are given selectively: once, few, many, or a class where the clone is expanded.

TGCAGTGCTAGCCCCCTGACTAGCGGATCCTACGAGCAGTACTTC	CSASPLTSGSYEQYF	TRBV20-1	TRBJ2-7	few	TRBD2
TGTGCCAGCAGCTTTTTTGGGGCCAACGTCCTGACTTTC	CASSFFGANVLTF	TRBV7-3	TRBJ2-6	few	-
TGTGCCAGCAGCTTAGATCGTATGGGCCGTCAGCCCCAGCATTTT	CASSLDRMGRQPQHF	TRBV11-2	TRBJ1-5	-	-
TGTGCCAGCAGCGTAGTACAGCGGGGGGCCACCTACGAGCAGTACTTC	CASSVVQRGATYEQYF	TRBV9	TRBJ2-7	-	TRBD2
TGTGCCAGCAGTCTGGTATCCGGCGGGGAGCTGTTTTTT	CASSLVSGGELFF	TRBV12-3/TRBV12-4	TRBJ2-2	few	-
TGTGCCAGCAGCTTAGATGGCTCTGGGGCCAACGTCCTGACTTTC	CASSLDGSGANVLTF	TRBV7-9	TRBJ2-6	many	-
TGTGCCAGCAGCTTGGCAAAAGGATTTACCTACGAGCAGTACTTC	CASSLAKGFTYEQYF	TRBV5-5	TRBJ2-7	few	-
TGTGCCAGCTCCCTGGCCAGTAGAGTCTATGGCTACACCTTC	CASSLASRVYGYTF	TRBV28	TRBJ1-2	few	-
TGTGCCAGCAGCTTAGAGGACAGGGGACACTACGAGCAGTACTTC	CASSLEDRGHYEQYF	TRBV7-6	TRBJ2-7	few	TRBD1
TGTGCCAGCAGTCCTCAATTTTCGGGTAATGAGCAGTTCTTC	CASSPQFSGNEQFF	TRBV6-2/TRBV6-3	TRBJ2-1	many	-
TGTGCCAGCAGCTCGGCCGGGACACCGGTAGGCTACACCTTC	CASSSAGTPVGYTF	TRBV7-2	TRBJ1-2	many	-
TGTGCCAGCAGCAAAAGAAATCCCAACTCTGGAAACACCATATATTTT	CASSKRNPNSGNTIYF	TRBV7-2	TRBJ1-3	-	-
TGTGTCAGCAGGCCTCTTGGGCAGACGGTCACTGAAAAACTGTTTTTT	CVSRPLGQTVTEKLFF	TRBV7-9	TRBJ1-4	many	-
TGTGCCAGCAGCCAAGACCCTAGCGGGGGGGAAGAGACCCAGTACTTC	CASSQDPSGGEETQYF	TRBV4-2	TRBJ2-5	-	TRBD2
TGTGCCAGCAGACCCGAGGGTGTCGGCACAGATACGCAGTATTTT	CASRPEGVGTDTQYF	TRBV7-2	TRBJ2-3	many	-
TGTGCCAGCAGTTACTCGTCTACAGGGTCGGAGACCCAGTACTTC	CASSYSSTGSETQYF	TRBV6-2/TRBV6-3	TRBJ2-5	many	-
TGTGCCAGCAGCCCAAGGACAGGTTATAATTCACCCCTCCACTTT	CASSPRTGYNSPLHF	TRBV27	TRBJ1-6	-	TRBD1
TGTGCCAGCAGTCCTAAAGGGGGCTTCTATAATTCACCCCTCCACTTT	CASSPKGGFYNSPLHF	TRBV13	TRBJ1-6	many	TRBD1
TGTGCCAGCAAATCGAGCGGGGCAACAGATACGCAGTATTTT	CASKSSGATDTQYF	TRBV6-2/TRBV6-3	TRBJ2-3	-	TRBD2
TGTGCCAGCAGCCCCGGACGGAGATACGAGCAGTACTTC	CASSPGRRYEQYF	TRBV13	TRBJ2-7	many	-
TGTGCCAGCAGCACCGGGACTAAGGGGCCCAAAAACATTCAGTACTTC	CASSTGTKGPKNIQYF	TRBV5-6	TRBJ2-4	many	TRBD2
TGCGCCAGCAGCCCGGGACAGGGGGCGAAGAACGAGCAGTACTTC	CASSPGQGAKNEQYF	TRBV5-1	TRBJ2-7	many	TRBD1
TGTGCCAGCAGTGAGGAACAGGGAAGAAGTAGTGGCTACACCTTC	CASSEEQGRSSGYTF	TRBV6-1	TRBJ1-2	few	-
TGTGCCAGCAGCCCTAGCGGGGGGGCGTCCTACAATGAGCAGTTCTTC	CASSPSGGASYNEQFF	TRBV6-2/TRBV6-3	TRBJ2-1	few	TRBD2
TGTGCCAGCAGCTTAGACAGGGGGCGTAATGAGCAGTTCTTC	CASSLDRGRNEQFF	TRBV7-2	TRBJ2-1	-	TRBD1
TGTGCCAGCAGTTTATCCGGGGAGACCCAGTACTTC	CASSLSGETQYF	TRBV12-3/TRBV12-4	TRBJ2-5	few	-
TGTGCCAGCAGCTTATATCTGGGGAACACTGAAGCTTTCTTT	CASSLYLGNTEAFF	TRBV7-2	TRBJ1-1	few	-
TGCGCCAGCAGTGAACTGGGACTACCCGTGGGGAACTATGGCTACACCTTC	CASSELGLPVGNYGYTF	TRBV10-2	TRBJ1-2	many	-
TGTGCCAGCAGTTACCGGGCGGATCCTTACAATGAGCAGTTCTTC	CASSYRADPYNEQFF	TRBV6-2/TRBV6-3	TRBJ2-1	many	-
TGCAGTGCGGCACCGGGCCCCAGGGTTACGCAGTATTTT	CSAAPGPRVTQYF	TRBV20-1	TRBJ2-3	-	-
TGTGCCAGCAGCCGACTAGCGGGGGAAGATTACAATGAGCAGTTCTTC	CASSRLAGEDYNEQFF	TRBV4-2	TRBJ2-1	many	TRBD2
TGTGCCAGCAGTTTAAATCAGCCCCAGCATTTT	CASSLNQPQHF	TRBV28	TRBJ1-5	-	-
TGCGCCAGCAGCTTGGGGGACGGGATGACTAATGAAAAACTGTTTTTT	CASSLGDGMTNEKLFF	TRBV5-1	TRBJ1-4	many	-
TGTGCCAGCAGTTACGTGTCGTCCAGCCAAGAGACCCAGTACTTC	CASSYVSSSQETQYF	TRBV6-5	TRBJ2-5	many	-
TGTGCCAGCAGCTTATTGGGTAGCTTCCCCAATGAGCAGTTCTTC	CASSLLGSFPNEQFF	TRBV7-9	TRBJ2-1	many	-
TGTGCCAGCAGTCAATTGAGCCAGAGTACCACAGATACGCAGTATTTT	CASSQLSQSTTDTQYF	TRBV27	TRBJ2-3	many	-
TGCAGCGTCTACTCCGGGACTAGCGGGGAGTTGCAGTATTTT	CSVYSGTSGELQYF	TRBV29-1	TRBJ2-3	many	TRBD2
TGCGCCAGCAGCTCCAGGGTTGGCGAGCAGTACTTC	CASSSRVGEQYF	TRBV5-1	TRBJ2-7	-	-
TGTGCCAGCGGTCAGGACGGGGGCATGACAGATACGCAGTATTTT	CASGQDGGMTDTQYF	TRBV7-9	TRBJ2-3	many	-
TGTGCCATCAGTGAGTCTTCTGATCAGCCCCAGCATTTT	CAISESSDQPQHF	TRBV10-3	TRBJ1-5	few	-
TGTGCCAGCAGCCAAGATCTGGGCTCGCCGGCCTACGAGCAGTACTTC	CASSQDLGSPAYEQYF	TRBV4-2	TRBJ2-7	many	-
TGCAGCGCAAGACTCGCCTCTGGGGCCAACGTCCTGACTTTC	CSARLASGANVLTF	TRBV29-1	TRBJ2-6	few	-
TGCGCCAGCAGCGGAAAGACTGGCACCGGGGAGCTGTTTTTT	CASSGKTGTGELFF	TRBV5-1	TRBJ2-2	many	-
TGCGCCAGCAGTGAGTCAGGGGGGAGTCAGCCCCAGCATTTT	CASSESGGSQPQHF	TRBV10-2	TRBJ1-5	many	-
TGTGCCAGCAGTGAACTCAGGGGTGGAGGAACTGAAGCTTTCTTT	CASSELRGGGTEAFF	TRBV2	TRBJ1-1	many	-
TGTGCCACCAGGGACAGCGTCAACACTGAAGCTTTCTTT	CATRDSVNTEAFF	TRBV24-1	TRBJ1-1	few	-
TGCAGCGTCGGGCCACGGACAGGGAGTACCTACGAGCAGTACTTC	CSVGPRTGSTYEQYF	TRBV29-1	TRBJ2-7	many	TRBD1
TGTGCCAGCAGTGAGGCGGGGGGGAACAATGAGCAGTTCTTC	CASSEAGGNNEQFF	TRBV6-4	TRBJ2-1	few	TRBD2
TGCGCCAGCAGCTTGGTTTGGACTAGCGGGGTCCAAGAGACCCAGTACTTC	CASSLVWTSGVQETQYF	TRBV5-1	TRBJ2-5	-	TRBD2
TGTGCCAGCAGTACCGGGGGGACCCGGGATACGCAGTATTTT	CASSTGGTRDTQYF	TRBV28	TRBJ2-3	few	TRBD2
TGCAGTGCGCCGCAGGGGGCGGCAATAGGCGAACAGTACTTC	CSAPQGAAIGEQYF	TRBV20-1	TRBJ2-7	many	TRBD1
TGTGCCAGCAGCCGAGAACCCGGAGCGGGGGGGATGAATGAGCAGTTCTTC	CASSREPGAGGMNEQFF	TRBV3-1	TRBJ2-1	many	TRBD2
TGTGCCAGCAGCTCGTCTAGCTGGGGTCCAAATGAGCAGTTCTTC	CASSSSSWGPNEQFF	TRBV13	TRBJ2-1	many	-
TGCAGTGCTAGTTTTAGCTTCCGGGAGAATACAGGGATCGAGACCCAGTACTTC	CSASFSFRENTGIETQYF	TRBV20-1	TRBJ2-5	many	-
TGTGCCAGTGAAGGCCGGGAGGGAGCCAAAAACATTCAGTACTTC	CASEGREGAKNIQYF	TRBV19	TRBJ2-4	many	TRBD2
TGTGCCAGTACCACGACGGCGACCTATGGCTACACCTTC	CASTTTATYGYTF	TRBV19	TRBJ1-2	many	-
TGTGCCAGCAGTTTGGAGTACTCAGGGAATGGCTACACCTTC	CASSLEYSGNGYTF	TRBV28	TRBJ1-2	-	-
TGTGCCAGCAGCTCAGGGACAGTGACTGAAGCTTTCTTT	CASSSGTVTEAFF	TRBV11-2	TRBJ1-1	-	TRBD1
TGTGCCAGCAGCGTGGACTCACGGTACCAAGAGACCCAGTACTTC	CASSVDSRYQETQYF	TRBV5-4	TRBJ2-5	many	-
TGCAGTGCCGGATTGAACACTGAAGCTTTCTTT	CSAGLNTEAFF	TRBV29-1	TRBJ1-1	many	-